The sequence of this T cell receptor (beta chain) was determined in a study of T cell responses to AZD1222 COVID-19 vaccine. General study findings and limits: At 160-218 and 743-854, vaccine-associated CD4 TCRs were dominant, and they spanned spike. In all cases, repertoires were sampled only after the peak T cell response. Baseline testing showed seropositivity in only six AZD1222 recipients.

Produced via immunoSEQ multiplex PCR; TCRdb's table is partial and in-frame only. The sample records around 120,000 clones, around nine tenths being singletons. Germline CDR1 SGHRS, CDR2 YFSETQ. The CDR3 is made up of 13 amino acids. Trimming at V came to 6 bases and at J to 2 bases, leaving 3 bases not matched to a gene. With regard to this clone: Its antigen is currently unknown.

The specimen was peripheral blood, collected on day 0 of MenACWY control vaccination. The receptor was isolated from an adult in good health. The chain combines TRBV5-1 with TRBJ2-5; TRBD2 aligns across 8 bases. The CDR3 nucleotides read TGCGCCAGCACCTTAGCGGGACAAGAGACCCAGTACTTC. Translation: CASTLAGQETQYF. The complete variable domain, with remaining parts taken from reference TRBV5-1 and TRBJ2-5, reads KAGVTQTPRYLIKTRGQQVTLSCSPISGHRSVSWYQQTPGQGLQFLFEYFSETQRNKGNFPGRFSGRQFSNSRSEMNVSTLELGDSALYLCASTLAGQETQYFGPGTRLLVL.